This T cell receptor beta chain was sequenced for a study of low-dose radiotherapy and immunotherapy resistance in tumors. As for time point: after trial treatment. This sample's treatment: LDRT plus nivolumab, ipilimumab, low-dose cyclophosphamide and aspirin (RACIN trial). Donors were treated with nivolumab, ipilimumab, aspirin, and low-dose cyclophosphamide and radiotherapy. There are many counts of this clonotype. Both TCRalpha and TCRbeta chains were reverse transcribed with V-gene-specific primers. For amplifying TCRs, the PCR ran for 15 to 20 cycles with Phusion, which was used together with a constant-region primer and the adapter on the V primers. One entry per CDR3 protein, called by TCRdb with MiXCR from the reads. The sample consists of 50,000 or so distinct CDR3 sequences, about 23% of them appearing once. CDR1 and CDR2 (germline): MNHEY, SVGEGT. CDR3 length equals 14 residues. Trimming left V 6 bases short and J 3 bases short, with 12 bases between.

The sequence was obtained from a male donor with prostate cancer. J is TRBJ2-1 and V is TRBV6-2 or TRBV6-3; perhaps TRBD2 as D (7 bases). The material sequenced was PBMCs, taken after low-dose radiotherapy plus immunotherapy. The CDR3 DNA sequence: TGTGCCAGCAGGGGAGGGGGAAGCTACAATGAGCAGTTCTTC. It codes for CASRGGGSYNEQFF.